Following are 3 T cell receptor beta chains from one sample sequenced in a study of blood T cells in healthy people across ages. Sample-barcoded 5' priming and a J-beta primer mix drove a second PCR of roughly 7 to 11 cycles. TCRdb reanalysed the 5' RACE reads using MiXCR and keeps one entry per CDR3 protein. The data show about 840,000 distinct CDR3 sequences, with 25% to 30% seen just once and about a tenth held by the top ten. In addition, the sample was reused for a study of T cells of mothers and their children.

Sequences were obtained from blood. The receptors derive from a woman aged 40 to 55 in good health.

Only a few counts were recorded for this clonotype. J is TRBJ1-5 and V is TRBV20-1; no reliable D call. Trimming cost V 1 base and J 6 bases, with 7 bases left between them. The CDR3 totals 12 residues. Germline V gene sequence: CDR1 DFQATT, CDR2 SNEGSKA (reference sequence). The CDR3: CSARAGVQPQHF. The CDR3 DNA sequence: TGCAGTGCTAGAGCTGGGGTTCAGCCCCAGCATTTT.

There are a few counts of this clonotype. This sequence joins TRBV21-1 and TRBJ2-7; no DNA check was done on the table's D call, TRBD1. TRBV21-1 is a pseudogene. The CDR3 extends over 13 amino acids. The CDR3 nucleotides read TGTGCCAGTCCCGGGACAGGGGTGCGGGAGCAGTACTTC. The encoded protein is CASPGTGVREQYF.

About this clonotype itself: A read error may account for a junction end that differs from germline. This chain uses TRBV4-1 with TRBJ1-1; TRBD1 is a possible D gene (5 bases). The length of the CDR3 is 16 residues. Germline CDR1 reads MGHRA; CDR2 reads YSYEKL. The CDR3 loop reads CASSPQWGRESTEASF. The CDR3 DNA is TGCGCCAGCAGCCCCCAATGGGGCAGGGAGTCCACTGAAGCTTCCTTT.